This T cell receptor (beta chain) was observed in a study of blood T cells in healthy people across ages. For this clonotype: Its antigen is not identified.

A sample-barcoded 5' primer and a J-beta primer mix were used in a second PCR of roughly 7 to 11 cycles. With 12 random nucleotides, a template-switch adaptor tagged each individual cDNA molecule. MiXCR, applied by TCRdb to the 5' RACE reads, yields one record per CDR3 protein. The data contain some 1.8 million distinct CDR3 sequences, about two fifths of them singletons. Study findings and constraints: Relative to aged donors, long-lived donors carried more naive CD4+ cells and displayed higher diversity. Age showed a roughly linear inverse relationship with TCR beta diversity per million T cells.

For every donor, a draw yielded 8.5 to 10 milliliters of peripheral blood. CDR1 DFQATT and CDR2 SNEGSKA come from the germline V gene (reference sequence). With 4 bases clipped from V and 3 bases from J, the junction kept 11 bases outside the gene matches. This CDR3 has 15 amino acids. The V gene is TRBV20-1, the J gene TRBJ2-5; TRBD1 agrees at 7 bases. The source material was blood. The sequence was collected from a human donor in good health. CDR3 DNA: TGCAGTGCTACCCACGCGACAGGGAGTAAAGAGACCCAGTACTTC. Amino acids: CSATHATGSKETQYF.